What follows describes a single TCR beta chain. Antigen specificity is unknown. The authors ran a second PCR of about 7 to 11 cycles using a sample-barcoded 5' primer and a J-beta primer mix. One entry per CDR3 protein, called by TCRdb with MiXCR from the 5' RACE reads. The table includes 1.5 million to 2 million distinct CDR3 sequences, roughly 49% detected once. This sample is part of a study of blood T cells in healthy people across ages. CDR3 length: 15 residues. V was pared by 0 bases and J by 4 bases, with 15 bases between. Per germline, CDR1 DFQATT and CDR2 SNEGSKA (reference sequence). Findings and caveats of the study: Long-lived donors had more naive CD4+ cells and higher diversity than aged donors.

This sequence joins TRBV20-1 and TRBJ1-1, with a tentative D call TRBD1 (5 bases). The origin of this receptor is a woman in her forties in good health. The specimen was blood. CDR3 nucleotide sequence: TGCAGTGCTAGAGATGCGGACAAATCTCCCACTGAAGCTTTCTTT. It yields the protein CSARDADKSPTEAFF.